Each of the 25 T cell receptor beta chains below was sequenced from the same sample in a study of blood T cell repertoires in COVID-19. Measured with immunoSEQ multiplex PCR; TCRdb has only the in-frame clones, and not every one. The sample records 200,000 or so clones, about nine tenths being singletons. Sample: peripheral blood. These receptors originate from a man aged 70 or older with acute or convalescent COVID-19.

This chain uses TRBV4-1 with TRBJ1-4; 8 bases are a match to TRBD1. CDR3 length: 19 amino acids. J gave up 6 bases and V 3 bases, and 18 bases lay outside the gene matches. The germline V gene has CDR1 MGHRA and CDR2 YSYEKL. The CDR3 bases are TGCGCCAGCAGCCAGGAGACAGGGGCGCCCGTTGTAGGCCATGAAAAACTGTTTTTT. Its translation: CASSQETGAPVVGHEKLFF.

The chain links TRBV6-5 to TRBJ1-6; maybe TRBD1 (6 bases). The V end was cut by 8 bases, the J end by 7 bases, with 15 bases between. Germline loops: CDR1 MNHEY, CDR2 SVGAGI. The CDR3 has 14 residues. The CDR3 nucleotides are TGTGCCAGCCGGGAACAGGGCGCGAATTCACCCCTCCACTTT. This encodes CASREQGANSPLHF.

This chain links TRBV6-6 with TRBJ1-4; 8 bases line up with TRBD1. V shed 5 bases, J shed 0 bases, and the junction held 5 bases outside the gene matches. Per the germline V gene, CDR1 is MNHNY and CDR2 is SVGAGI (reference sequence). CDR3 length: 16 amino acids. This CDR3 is CASSRRTGSTNEKLFF. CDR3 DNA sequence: TGTGCCAGCAGTCGACGGACAGGGTCAACTAATGAAAAACTGTTTTTT.

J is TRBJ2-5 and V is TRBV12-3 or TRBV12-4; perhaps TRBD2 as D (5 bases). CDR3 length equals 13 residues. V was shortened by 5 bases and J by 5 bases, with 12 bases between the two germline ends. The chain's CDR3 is CASSVGVRETQYF. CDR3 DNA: TGTGCCAGCAGTGTCGGGGTTCGGGAGACCCAGTACTTC.

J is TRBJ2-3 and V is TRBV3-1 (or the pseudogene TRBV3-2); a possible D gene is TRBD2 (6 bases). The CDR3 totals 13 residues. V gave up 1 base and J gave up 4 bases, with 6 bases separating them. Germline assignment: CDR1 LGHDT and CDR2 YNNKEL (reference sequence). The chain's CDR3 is CASSQGGADTQYF. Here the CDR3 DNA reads TGTGCCAGCAGCCAAGGGGGGGCAGATACGCAGTATTTT.

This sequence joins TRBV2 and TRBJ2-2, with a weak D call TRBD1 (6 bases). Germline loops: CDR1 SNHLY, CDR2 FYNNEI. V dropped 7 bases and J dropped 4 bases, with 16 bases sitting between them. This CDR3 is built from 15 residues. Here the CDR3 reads CASTLLDSRTGELFF. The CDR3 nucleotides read TGTGCCAGCACCCTTTTGGACAGCCGCACCGGGGAGCTGTTTTTT. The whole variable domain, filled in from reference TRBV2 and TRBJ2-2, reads EPEVTQTPSHQVTQMGQEVILRCVPISNHLYFYWYRQILGQKVEFLVSFYNNEISEKSEIFDDQFSVERPDGSNFTLKIRSTKLEDSAMYFCASTLLDSRTGELFFGEGSRLTVL.

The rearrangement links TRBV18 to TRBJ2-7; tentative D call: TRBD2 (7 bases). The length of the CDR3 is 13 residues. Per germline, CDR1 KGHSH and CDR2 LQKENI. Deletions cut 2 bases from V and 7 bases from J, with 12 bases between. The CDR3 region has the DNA TGTGCCAGCTCACCAGCGGGGGCGATAGAGCAGTACTTC. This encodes CASSPAGAIEQYF. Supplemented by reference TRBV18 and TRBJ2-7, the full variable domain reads NAGVMQNPRHLVRRRGQEARLRCSPMKGHSHVYWYRQLPEEGLKFMVYLQKENIIDESGMPKERFSAEFPKEGPSILRIQQVVRGDSAAYFCASSPAGAIEQYFGPGTRLTVT.

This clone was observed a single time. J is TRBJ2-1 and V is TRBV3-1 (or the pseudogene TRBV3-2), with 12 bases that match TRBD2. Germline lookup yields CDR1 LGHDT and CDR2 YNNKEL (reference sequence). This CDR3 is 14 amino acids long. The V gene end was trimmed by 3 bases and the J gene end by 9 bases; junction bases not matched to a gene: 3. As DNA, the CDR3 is TGTGCCAGCAGCCACGGGGGACTAGCGGGTGAGCAGTTCTTC. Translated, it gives CASSHGGLAGEQFF.

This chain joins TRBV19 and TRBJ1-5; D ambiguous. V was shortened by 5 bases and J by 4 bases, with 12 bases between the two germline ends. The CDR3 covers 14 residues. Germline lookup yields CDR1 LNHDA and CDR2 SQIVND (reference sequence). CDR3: CASSFVQLNQPQHF. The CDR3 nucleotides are TGTGCCAGTAGTTTTGTACAGCTAAATCAGCCCCAGCATTTT.

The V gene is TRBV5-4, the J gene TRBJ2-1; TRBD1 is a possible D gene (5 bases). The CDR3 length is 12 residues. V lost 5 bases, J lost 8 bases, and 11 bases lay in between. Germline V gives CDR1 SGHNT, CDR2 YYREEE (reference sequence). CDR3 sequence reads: CASSSQGDEQFF. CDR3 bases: TGTGCCAGCAGTTCTCAAGGGGATGAGCAGTTCTTC.

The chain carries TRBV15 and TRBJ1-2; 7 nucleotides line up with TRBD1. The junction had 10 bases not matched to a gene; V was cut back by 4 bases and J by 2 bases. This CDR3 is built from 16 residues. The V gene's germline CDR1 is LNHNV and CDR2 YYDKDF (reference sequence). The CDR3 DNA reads TGTGCCACCAGCAAAGAGACAGGGAGAGGGAACTATGGCTACACCTTC. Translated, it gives CATSKETGRGNYGYTF.

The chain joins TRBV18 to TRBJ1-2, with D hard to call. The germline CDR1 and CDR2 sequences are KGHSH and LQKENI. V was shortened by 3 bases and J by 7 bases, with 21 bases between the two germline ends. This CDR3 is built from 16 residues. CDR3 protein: CASSPNRAGTRGGYTF. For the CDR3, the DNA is TGTGCCAGCTCACCGAACCGGGCGGGAACCCGGGGTGGCTACACCTTC.

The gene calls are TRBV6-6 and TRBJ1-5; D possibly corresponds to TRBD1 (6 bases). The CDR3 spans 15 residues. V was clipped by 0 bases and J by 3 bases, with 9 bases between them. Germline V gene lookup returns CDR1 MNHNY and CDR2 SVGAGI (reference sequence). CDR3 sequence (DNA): TGTGCCAGCAGTTACTCTACAGGGATCAATCAGCCCCAGCATTTT. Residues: CASSYSTGINQPQHF.

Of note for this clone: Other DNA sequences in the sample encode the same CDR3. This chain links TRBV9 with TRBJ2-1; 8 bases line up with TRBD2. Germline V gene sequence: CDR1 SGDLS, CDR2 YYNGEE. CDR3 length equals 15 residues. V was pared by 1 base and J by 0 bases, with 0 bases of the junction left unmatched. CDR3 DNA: TGTGCCAGCAGCGTAAGCGGGAGCTCCTACAATGAGCAGTTCTTC. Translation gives CASSVSGSSYNEQFF. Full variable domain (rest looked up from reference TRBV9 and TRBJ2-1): DSGVTQTPKHLITATGQRVTLRCSPRSGDLSVYWYQQSLDQGLQFLIQYYNGEERAKGNILERFSAQQFPDLHSELNLSSLELGDSALYFCASSVSGSSYNEQFFGPGTRLTVL.

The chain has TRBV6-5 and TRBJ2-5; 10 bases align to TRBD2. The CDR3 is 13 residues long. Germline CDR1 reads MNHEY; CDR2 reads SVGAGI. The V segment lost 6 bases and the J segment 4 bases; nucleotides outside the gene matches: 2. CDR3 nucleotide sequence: TGTGCCAGCAGAAGGACTAGCGGAGAGACCCAGTACTTC. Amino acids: CASRRTSGETQYF.

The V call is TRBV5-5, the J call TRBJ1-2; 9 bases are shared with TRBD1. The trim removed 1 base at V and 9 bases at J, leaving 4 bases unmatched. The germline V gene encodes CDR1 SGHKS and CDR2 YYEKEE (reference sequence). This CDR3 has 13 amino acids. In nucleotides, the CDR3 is TGTGCCAGCAGCTTGTACGGGACAGGGAGCTACACCTTC. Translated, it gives CASSLYGTGSYTF.

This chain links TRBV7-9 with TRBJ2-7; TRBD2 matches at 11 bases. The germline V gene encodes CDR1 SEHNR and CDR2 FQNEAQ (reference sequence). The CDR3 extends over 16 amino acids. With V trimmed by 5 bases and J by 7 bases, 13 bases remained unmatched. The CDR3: CASSVSGRAWVEEQYF. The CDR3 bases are TGTGCCAGCAGCGTTAGCGGGAGGGCGTGGGTGGAAGAGCAGTACTTC.

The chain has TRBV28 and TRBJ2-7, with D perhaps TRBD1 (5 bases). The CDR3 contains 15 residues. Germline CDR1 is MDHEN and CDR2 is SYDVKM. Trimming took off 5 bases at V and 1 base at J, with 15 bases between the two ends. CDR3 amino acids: CASSPMIQGSYEQYF. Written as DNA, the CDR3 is TGTGCCAGCAGTCCTATGATTCAGGGTTCCTACGAGCAGTACTTC. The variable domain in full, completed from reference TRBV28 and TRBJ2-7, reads DVKVTQSSRYLVKRTGEKVFLECVQDMDHENMFWYRQDPGLGLRLIYFSYDVKMKEKGDIPEGYSVSREKKERFSLILESASTNQTSMYLCASSPMIQGSYEQYFGPGTRLTVT.

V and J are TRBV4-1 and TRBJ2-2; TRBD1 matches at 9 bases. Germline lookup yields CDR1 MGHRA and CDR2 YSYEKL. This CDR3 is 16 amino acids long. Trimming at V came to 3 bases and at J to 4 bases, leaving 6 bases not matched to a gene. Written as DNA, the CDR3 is TGCGCCAGCAGCCATTCCGGGACAGGGTTCACCGGGGAGCTGTTTTTT. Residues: CASSHSGTGFTGELFF.

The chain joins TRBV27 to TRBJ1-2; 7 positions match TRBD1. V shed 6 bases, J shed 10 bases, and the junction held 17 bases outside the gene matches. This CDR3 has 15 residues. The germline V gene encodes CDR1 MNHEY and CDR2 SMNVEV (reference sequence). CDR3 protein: CASSLAPDRVAVYTF. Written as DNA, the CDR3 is TGTGCCAGCAGCCTGGCCCCTGACAGGGTAGCTGTCTACACCTTC.

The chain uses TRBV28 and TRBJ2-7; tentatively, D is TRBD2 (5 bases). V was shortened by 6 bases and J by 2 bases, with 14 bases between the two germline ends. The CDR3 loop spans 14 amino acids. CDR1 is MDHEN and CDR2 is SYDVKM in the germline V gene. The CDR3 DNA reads TGTGCCAGCAGCCCTTCCGGGATAACCTACGAGCAGTACTTC. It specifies CASSPSGITYEQYF.

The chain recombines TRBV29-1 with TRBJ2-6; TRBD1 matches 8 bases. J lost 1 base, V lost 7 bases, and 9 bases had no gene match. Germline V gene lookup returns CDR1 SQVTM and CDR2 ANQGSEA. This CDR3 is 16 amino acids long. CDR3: CSALRRDRSGANVLTF. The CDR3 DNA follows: TGCAGCGCCCTACGCCGGGACAGGTCTGGGGCCAACGTCCTGACTTTC.

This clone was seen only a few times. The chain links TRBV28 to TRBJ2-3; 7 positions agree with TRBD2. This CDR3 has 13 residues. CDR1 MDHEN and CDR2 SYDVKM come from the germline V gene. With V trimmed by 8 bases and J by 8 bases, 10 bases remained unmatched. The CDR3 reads CASGGRWEGTQYF. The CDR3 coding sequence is TGTGCCAGCGGGGGACGGTGGGAGGGTACGCAGTATTTT.

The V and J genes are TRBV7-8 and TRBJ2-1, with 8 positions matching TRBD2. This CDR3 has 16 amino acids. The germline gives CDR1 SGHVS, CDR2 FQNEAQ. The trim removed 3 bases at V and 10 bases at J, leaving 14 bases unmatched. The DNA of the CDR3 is TGTGCCAGCAGCTTTTTTACTAGCGGTACGACCGGGGAGCAGTTCTTC. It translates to CASSFFTSGTTGEQFF.

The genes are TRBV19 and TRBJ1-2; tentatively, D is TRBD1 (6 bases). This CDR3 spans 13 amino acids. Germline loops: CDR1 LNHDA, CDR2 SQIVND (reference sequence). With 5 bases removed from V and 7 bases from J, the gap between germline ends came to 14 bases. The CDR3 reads CASSFTGSPGYTF. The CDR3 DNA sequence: TGTGCCAGTAGTTTTACAGGGTCTCCTGGCTACACCTTC. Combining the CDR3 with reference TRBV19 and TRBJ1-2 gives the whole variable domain DGGITQSPKYLFRKEGQNVTLSCEQNLNHDAMYWYRQDPGQGLRLIYYSQIVNDFQKGDIAEGYSVSREKKESFPLTVTSAQKNPTAFYLCASSFTGSPGYTFGSGTRLTVV.